What follows are 17 T cell receptor beta chains derived from one specimen sequenced in a study of shared clonotypes between healthy human individuals. Only in-frame clones appear in the TCRdb table, and some are missing; sequencing was by immunoSEQ multiplex PCR. The data show 300,000 to 400,000 clones, 74% seen once. Sample: memory CD4+ T cells sorted from blood. Noted subset: CD45RA-negative fraction. These receptors came from a man between 25 and 39 years old in good health.

The chain has TRBV7-9 and TRBJ2-3; no clear D. Trimming removed 3 bases from V and 2 bases from J, with 15 bases in between. This CDR3 has 16 residues. CDR1 is SEHNR, CDR2 FQNEAQ, per germline (reference sequence). The chain's CDR3 is CASSFLTPMATDTQYF. The CDR3 DNA reads as TGTGCCAGCAGCTTCTTGACACCAATGGCCACAGATACGCAGTATTTT. The entire variable domain, with the rest obtained from reference TRBV7-9 and TRBJ2-3, is as follows: DTGVSQNPRHKITKRGQNVTFRCDPISEHNRLYWYRQTLGQGPEFLTYFQNEAQLEKSRLLSDRFSAERPKGSFSTLEIQRTEQGDSAMYLCASSFLTPMATDTQYFGPGTRLTVL.

Regarding this clone: Distinct nucleotide sequences in the sample also encode this CDR3. The chain joins TRBV4-3 to TRBJ2-3, with D unclear. The ends were cut back, 0 bases at V and 5 bases at J, with 6 bases in the middle. Germline V gene sequence: CDR1 LGHNA, CDR2 YSLEER. The CDR3 loop spans 13 amino acids. The CDR3, as DNA: TGCGCCAGCAGCCAAGATTTCGGAGATACGCAGTATTTT. Translating it yields CASSQDFGDTQYF.

The chain combines TRBV2 with TRBJ2-3; D remains ambiguous. V was shortened by 0 bases and J by 5 bases, with 6 bases between the two germline ends. The CDR3 consists of 13 residues. Germline-derived CDR1 and CDR2 are SNHLY and FYNNEI. This CDR3 is CASSEAIEDTQYF. The DNA for the CDR3 is TGTGCCAGCAGTGAAGCGATCGAAGATACGCAGTATTTT.

Here the CDR3 DNA reads TGTGCCAGCAGTTTTATGGGACAGGGCTCTCAGCCCCAGCATTTT. This gives the protein CASSFMGQGSQPQHF. The rearrangement links TRBV28 to TRBJ1-5; 9 bases match TRBD1. The V and J ends lost 3 bases and 6 bases, in that order; junction bases with no gene match: 6. The CDR3 has 15 amino acids. Germline values: CDR1 MDHEN, CDR2 SYDVKM.

At least ten counts were recorded for this clone. The rearrangement links TRBV6-1 to TRBJ2-6, with a weak D call TRBD2 (6 bases). The CDR3 has 18 residues. CDR1 MNHNS and CDR2 SASEGT come from the germline V gene. V lost 3 bases to trimming and J lost 1 base, with 16 bases between them. The CDR3 here is CASSEEAQGGSGANVLTF. The CDR3 nucleotides read TGTGCCAGCAGTGAGGAGGCTCAAGGAGGGTCTGGGGCCAACGTCCTGACTTTC.

The chain employs TRBV6-1 and TRBJ2-1, with a weak D call TRBD1 (6 bases). This CDR3 region has 17 residues. The V gene's germline CDR1 is MNHNS and CDR2 SASEGT. V lost 2 bases and J lost 0, with 14 bases in between. CDR3 sequence reads: CASSERQGGSSYNEQFF. CDR3 DNA: TGTGCCAGCAGTGAACGTCAAGGGGGAAGCTCCTACAATGAGCAGTTCTTC.

The J gene is TRBJ2-7, the V gene TRBV7-6; D possibly matches TRBD1 or TRBD2 (5 bases each). Germline assignment: CDR1 SGHVS and CDR2 FNYEAQ. V was cut by 6 bases and J by 1 base, with 16 bases left in between. The CDR3 covers 15 residues. The CDR3 loop reads CASSTGTGPSYEQYF. DNA of the CDR3: TGTGCCAGCAGTACCGGGACGGGACCGTCCTACGAGCAGTACTTC.

The rearrangement links TRBV5-6 to TRBJ1-5; 7 nucleotides match TRBD1. Germline assignment: CDR1 SGHDT and CDR2 YYEEEE. The length of the CDR3 is 15 residues. After removal of 4 bases from V and 5 bases from J, the junction contained 9 bases not matched to a gene. In nucleotides, the CDR3 is TGTGCCAGCAGCCAGATGGGACAGAGGCATCAGCCCCAGCATTTT. Its translation is CASSQMGQRHQPQHF. The complete variable domain, with remaining parts taken from reference TRBV5-6 and TRBJ1-5, reads DAGVTQSPTHLIKTRGQQVTLRCSPKSGHDTVSWYQQALGQGPQFIFQYYEEEERQRGNFPDRFSGHQFPNYSSELNVNALLLGDSALYLCASSQMGQRHQPQHFGDGTRLSIL.

Regarding this clone: The sample carries other DNA sequences with the same CDR3. This chain uses TRBV9 with TRBJ2-3; D unresolved. V shed 0 bases and J shed 3 bases, with 8 bases lying between them. Germline loops: CDR1 SGDLS, CDR2 YYNGEE. The CDR3 extends over 14 amino acids. CDR3 sequence reads: CASSVEQRTDTQYF. CDR3 sequence (DNA): TGTGCCAGCAGCGTAGAACAGAGGACAGATACGCAGTATTTT.

The chain employs TRBV7-2 and TRBJ2-7; no firm D call. Germline loops: CDR1 SGHTA, CDR2 FQGNSA. The CDR3 has 13 amino acids. Trimming took off 5 bases at V and 7 bases at J, with 15 bases between the two ends. CDR3 residues: CASSHGSIEEQYF. The CDR3, as DNA: TGTGCCAGCAGCCACGGGTCTATTGAGGAGCAGTACTTC.

This chain connects TRBV5-4 to TRBJ2-1, with 14 bases matching TRBD2. This CDR3 has 18 amino acids. The J segment lost 0 bases and the V segment lost 3 bases, leaving 5 bases of the junction unmatched. Germline V gives CDR1 SGHNT, CDR2 YYREEE (reference sequence). The CDR3 is CASSSPGLAGVSYNEQFF. As DNA, the CDR3 is TGTGCCAGCAGCTCCCCGGGACTAGCGGGAGTCTCCTACAATGAGCAGTTCTTC.

This clone has a handful of counts. This sequence joins TRBV5-4 and TRBJ2-1, with 10 nucleotides matching TRBD2. The CDR3 has 19 amino acids. The trim removed 4 bases at V and 2 bases at J, leaving 15 bases unmatched. Germline loops: CDR1 SGHNT, CDR2 YYREEE (reference sequence). The CDR3 DNA is TGTGCCAGCAGCCCGTCCCCCTCCGGCAGCGGGAGGGCCTACAATGAGCAGTTCTTC. It codes for CASSPSPSGSGRAYNEQFF.

The genes are TRBV13 and TRBJ1-2; TRBD1 agrees at 8 bases. Germline CDR1 and CDR2: PRHDT and FYEKMQ (reference sequence). The CDR3 runs to 14 residues. J lost 4 bases, V lost 2 bases, and 3 bases had no gene match. CDR3 nucleotides: TGTGCCAGCAGCTTACCAGGACAGGGCTATGGCTACACCTTC. Translating it yields CASSLPGQGYGYTF.

The gene calls are TRBV6-1 and TRBJ2-7; 9 bases align to TRBD1. The CDR3 runs 14 residues. Germline-derived CDR1 and CDR2 are MNHNS and SASEGT. V gave up 6 bases and J gave up 2 bases; unmatched junction bases: 5. The CDR3 protein is CASRAGTGPYEQYF. DNA for the CDR3: TGTGCCAGCAGAGCCGGGACAGGGCCCTACGAGCAGTACTTC.

The CDR3 protein is CATSRVHRVGTDTQYF. CDR3 sequence (DNA): TGTGCCACCAGCAGAGTACACAGGGTGGGCACAGATACGCAGTATTTT. This chain joins TRBV15 and TRBJ2-3; D perhaps matches TRBD1 (6 bases). CDR3 length: 16 residues. Germline V lookup: CDR1 LNHNV, CDR2 YYDKDF (reference sequence). Trimming shortened V by 1 base and J by 1 base, and 12 bases separated the two germline ends.

V and J are TRBV14 and TRBJ1-1, with a possible D match to TRBD1 (5 bases). Germline V gives CDR1 SGHDN, CDR2 FVKESK. This CDR3 contains 14 residues. V gave up 1 base and J gave up 6 bases, with 12 bases separating them. The CDR3 spells CASSQVQGLSEAFF. Written as DNA, the CDR3 is TGTGCCAGCAGCCAAGTTCAGGGATTGTCTGAAGCTTTCTTT. The full variable domain, completed using reference TRBV14 and TRBJ1-1, is EAGVTQFPSHSVIEKGQTVTLRCDPISGHDNLYWYRRVMGKEIKFLLHFVKESKQDESGMPNNRFLAERTGGTYSTLKVQPAELEDSGVYFCASSQVQGLSEAFFGQGTRLTVV.

For this clone: At one of its ends the junction is not consistent with the germline gene, which may arise from a read error. The rearrangement links TRBV7-7 to TRBJ2-5; D unclear. CDR1 SSHAT and CDR2 FNYEAQ come from the germline V gene (reference sequence). The CDR3 has 13 residues. CDR3 bases: TGTGCTAGCAGCTTTCAGGTGGGGGAGACCCAGTACTTC. It codes for CASSFQVGETQYF.